The 25 T cell receptor beta chains listed next were all sequenced from one sample in a study of T-cell reconstitution after alpha-beta-depleted transplantation in children (dated by TCRdb to the mid-2010s). The protocol used for the library was PCR. For sequencing, an Illumina HiSeq 2500 was employed. To normalize quantification of the TCRbeta repertoire, the TCR libraries were built with molecular barcoding that relied on unique molecular identifiers. TCRdb ran its own pipeline on the public reads, namely fastp trimming at Q25 and MiXCR clone calling, and kept in-frame beta chains. Every entry covers one CDR3 protein and lists the most common genes and DNA from its rows. Here the sample has roughly 180,000 distinct CDR3 sequences; more than 14% occur a single time. 13% of the sample is taken by the ten largest. The sequences come from PBMCs from the stem cell graft donor, collected from the stem cell graft. All receptors come from a human donor who donated a stem cell graft to a child with acute lymphoblastic leukemia.

The chain combines TRBV7-9 with TRBJ2-1; possible D gene TRBD2, 6 bases. V lost 6 bases and J 5 bases, leaving 11 bases between the germline ends. This CDR3 is 13 amino acids long. Germline-derived CDR1 and CDR2 are SEHNR and FQNEAQ (reference sequence). The CDR3 region has the DNA TGTGCCAGCAGGCCGGAGGGCCACAATGAGCAGTTCTTC. Its protein product is CASRPEGHNEQFF.

This clonotype has at least ten counts. This sequence joins TRBV7-9 and TRBJ2-1; D unresolved. Germline values: CDR1 SEHNR, CDR2 FQNEAQ (reference sequence). The V end was cut by 0 bases, the J end by 7 bases, with 7 bases between. The CDR3 runs to 13 residues. The DNA of the CDR3 is TGTGCCAGCAGCTTAGCGGGTAGGAATGAGCAGTTCTTC. It yields the protein CASSLAGRNEQFF.

This clonotype was recorded at least ten times. The genes are TRBV30 and TRBJ2-1, with D tentatively TRBD2 (6 bases). Germline loops: CDR1 GTSNPN, CDR2 SVGIG (reference sequence). The V gene lost 5 bases and the J gene lost 0 bases, with 11 bases spanning the gap. This CDR3 spans 14 amino acids. CDR3 in amino acids: CAWDGGSSYNEQFF. The CDR3 DNA is TGTGCCTGGGATGGGGGGAGCTCCTACAATGAGCAGTTCTTC.

Comment on this clonotype: One base away lies a much larger clone, so this may be a sequencing read error. This chain joins TRBV5-4 and TRBJ2-4, with TRBD1 as a possible D gene (6 bases). V gave up 2 bases and J gave up 11 bases, with 14 bases separating them. Germline V gene lookup returns CDR1 SGHNT and CDR2 YYREEE (reference sequence). The CDR3 is 13 residues long. The CDR3 DNA reads TGTGCCAGCAGCTTCTCAAGGGGGAACCTTCAGTACTTC. Residues: CASSFSRGNLQYF.

Within the sample, this clonotype is medium-sized. The CDR3 bases are TGTGCCAGCAGCCATAGACTCGACAGGGGGCCCACTGAAGCTTTCTTT. Translating it yields CASSHRLDRGPTEAFF. The V and J genes are TRBV7-9 and TRBJ1-1; 10 bases fit TRBD1. The germline V gene encodes CDR1 SEHNR and CDR2 FQNEAQ (reference sequence). J gave up 4 bases and V 5 bases, and 10 bases lay outside the gene matches. CDR3 size: 16 residues.

Only a few counts were recorded for this clonotype. V usage is TRBV27 and J usage is TRBJ2-5; D is possibly TRBD2 (6 bases). Germline loops: CDR1 MNHEY, CDR2 SMNVEV (reference sequence). This CDR3 comprises 14 residues. Between the trimmed V and J ends, which lost 3 bases and 2 bases, there was a span of 10 bases. The CDR3 nucleotides are TGTGCCAGCAGTTTCGGCGGGGAGCAAGAGACCCAGTACTTC. Its protein is CASSFGGEQETQYF.

There are many counts of this clonotype. V is TRBV20-1 and J is TRBJ2-5; 15 positions agree with TRBD2. J was trimmed by 7 bases and V by 3 bases; bases with no gene match: 12. The CDR3 totals 17 residues. CDR1 is DFQATT and CDR2 is SNEGSKA in the germline V gene (reference sequence). The chain's CDR3 is CSASVGLAGGSSGTQYF. DNA for the CDR3: TGCAGTGCTAGCGTGGGACTAGCGGGAGGTTCTTCCGGGACCCAGTACTTC.

This clonotype showed up many times. The chain joins TRBV5-1 to TRBJ2-7, with a tentative D call TRBD2 (5 bases). With 0 bases removed from V and 6 bases from J, the gap between germline ends came to 16 bases. CDR3 length equals 15 residues. Germline lookup yields CDR1 SGHRS and CDR2 YFSETQ. DNA of the CDR3: TGCGCCAGCAGCTTGGGGGAGACCAGACTCCCCGAGCAGTACTTC. This gives the protein CASSLGETRLPEQYF.

This clonotype has a count of ten or more. V usage is TRBV12-3 or TRBV12-4 and J usage is TRBJ1-1; 7 bases fit TRBD1. The CDR3 has 14 amino acids. Trimming took 8 bases from V and 6 from J; bases not matched to a gene: 12. The CDR3 DNA is TGTGCCAGCCGAATCAGGGGGGCAATATCTGAAGCTTTCTTT. Translating gives CASRIRGAISEAFF.

This clonotype was seen ten or more times. The rearrangement uses TRBV5-1 and TRBJ2-5, with 7 positions matching TRBD1. The CDR3 is made up of 15 amino acids. The V and J ends lost 1 base and 5 bases, in that order; junction bases with no gene match: 8. The germline V gene has CDR1 SGHRS and CDR2 YFSETQ. DNA for the CDR3: TGCGCCAGCAGCTTGAGGCCTAGGGGGCCGGAGACCCAGTACTTC. Its translation is CASSLRPRGPETQYF.

This clonotype was recorded at least ten times. The chain links TRBV25-1 to TRBJ2-7; tentative D call: TRBD2 (5 bases). Germline V gene sequence: CDR1 MGHDK, CDR2 SYGVNS. V lost 6 bases to trimming and J lost 3 bases, with 18 bases between them. CDR3 length: 15 amino acids. CDR3 bases: TGTGCCAGCAGCCCCAACACGGAGGTAAACTACGAGCAGTACTTC. Translating gives CASSPNTEVNYEQYF.

This clonotype was seen repeatedly, ten times or more. The rearrangement joins TRBV12-3 or TRBV12-4 to TRBJ2-3, with no clear D. This CDR3 is 13 amino acids long. V gave up 6 bases and J gave up 5 bases, with 12 bases separating them. CDR3 sequence (DNA): TGTGCCAGCAGCCCCATTGATATAGATACGCAGTATTTT. Its translation: CASSPIDIDTQYF.

This clonotype was counted between two and nine times. This chain joins TRBV5-4 and TRBJ2-1; weak D call: TRBD1 (6 bases). Germline CDR1 and CDR2: SGHNT and YYREEE (reference sequence). Trimming removed 5 bases from V and 0 bases from J, with 27 bases in between. The CDR3 extends over 20 amino acids. CDR3 protein: CASRLSGTNYLMSSYNEQFF. For the CDR3, the DNA is TGTGCCAGCAGACTTTCCGGGACAAATTACTTAATGAGCTCCTACAATGAGCAGTTCTTC.

This clonotype was found many times. The J gene is TRBJ2-5, the V gene TRBV12-3 or TRBV12-4; unclear D gene. The CDR3 runs to 14 residues. The V gene lost 4 bases and the J gene lost 3 bases, with 12 bases spanning the gap. CDR3 sequence: CASSSKYREETQYF. CDR3 coding DNA: TGTGCCAGCAGTTCGAAGTACAGAGAAGAGACCCAGTACTTC.

This clonotype was detected many times. This chain joins TRBV19 and TRBJ2-1; 7 bases agree with TRBD1. The CDR3 length is 13 residues. V lost 3 bases and J lost 4; bases outside the gene matches: 0. The V gene's germline CDR1 is LNHDA and CDR2 SQIVND (reference sequence). The CDR3 here is CASSMGQYNEQFF. The CDR3 DNA sequence: TGTGCCAGTAGTATGGGACAGTACAATGAGCAGTTCTTC.

This clonotype was seen many times. The chain couples TRBV5-1 to TRBJ2-1; D call uncertain. CDR1 SGHRS and CDR2 YFSETQ come from the germline V gene. Trimming left V 0 bases short and J 5 bases short, with 15 bases between. The length of the CDR3 is 16 residues. The CDR3 here is CASSLDRVPPNNEQFF. Here the CDR3 DNA reads TGCGCCAGCAGCTTGGATAGAGTTCCCCCGAACAATGAGCAGTTCTTC. The variable domain in full, with the rest retrieved from reference TRBV5-1 and TRBJ2-1, is KAGVTQTPRYLIKTRGQQVTLSCSPISGHRSVSWYQQTPGQGLQFLFEYFSETQRNKGNFPGRFSGRQFSNSRSEMNVSTLELGDSALYLCASSLDRVPPNNEQFFGPGTRLTVL.

In its sample, this clonotype was seen many times. The CDR3 sequence: CASSLVTEQFF. The CDR3 DNA reads as TGCGCCAGCAGCCTGGTGACCGAGCAGTTCTTC. The V gene is TRBV5-1, the J gene TRBJ2-1; D remains ambiguous. The CDR3 covers 11 residues. The germline CDR1 and CDR2 sequences are SGHRS and YFSETQ. Trimming cost V 4 bases and J 10 bases, with 9 bases left between them.

The J gene is TRBJ2-2, the V gene TRBV29-1; TRBD2 is a possible D gene (6 bases). This CDR3 has 15 amino acids. Germline CDR1 reads SQVTM; CDR2 reads ANQGSEA. The V gene lost 7 bases and the J gene lost 3 bases, with 18 bases spanning the gap. Here the CDR3 reads CSAREWGVDTGELFF. CDR3 nucleotide sequence: TGCAGCGCAAGGGAATGGGGGGTCGACACCGGGGAGCTGTTTTTT.

This clonotype was counted at least ten times. This chain joins TRBV10-3 and TRBJ2-7, with D unclear. V was cut by 6 bases and J by 5 bases, with 11 bases left in between. This CDR3 region has 12 residues. Germline CDR1 ENHRY, CDR2 SYGVKD. CDR3 DNA: TGTGCCATCAGGGACCCCTCAGACGAGCAGTACTTC. Encoded protein: CAIRDPSDEQYF.

J is TRBJ2-6 and V is TRBV19, with a possible D match to TRBD2 (5 bases). Trimming cost V 7 bases and J 0 bases, with 16 bases left between them. CDR3 length: 17 amino acids. CDR1 and CDR2 from the germline V gene are LNHDA and SQIVND (reference sequence). The CDR3 sequence: CASTTRSRSSGANVLTF. The CDR3 region has the DNA TGTGCCAGTACCACTAGATCGAGGAGCTCTGGGGCCAACGTCCTGACTTTC.

Ten or more counts support this clonotype. The chain employs TRBV20-1 and TRBJ1-5; a possible D gene is TRBD1 (5 bases). This CDR3 has 12 residues. Germline V CDR1 and CDR2: DFQATT, SNEGSKA (reference sequence). Trimming removed 2 bases from V and 8 bases from J, with 10 bases in between. The chain's CDR3 is CSARQGPEPQHF. The CDR3 DNA reads as TGCAGTGCTAGACAGGGTCCGGAGCCCCAGCATTTT.

This clonotype has ten or more counts. The chain combines TRBV6-5 with TRBJ1-1, with D hard to call. The ends were cut back, 8 bases at V and 6 bases at J, with 10 bases in the middle. Germline loops: CDR1 MNHEY, CDR2 SVGAGI. The length of the CDR3 is 11 residues. The CDR3 nucleotides read TGTGCCAGCGGGTCCAATGCTGAAGCTTTCTTT. As protein: CASGSNAEAFF.

In its sample, this clonotype was seen many times. The chain joins TRBV7-9 to TRBJ2-3; D perhaps matches TRBD2 (5 bases). V lost 5 bases and J lost 6, with 18 bases in between. This CDR3 spans 15 amino acids. Germline V gene data show CDR1 as SEHNR and CDR2 as FQNEAQ (reference sequence). This CDR3 reads CASSEYTGGPDTQYF. CDR3 DNA: TGTGCCAGCAGCGAATATACCGGAGGCCCTGATACGCAGTATTTT. The full variable domain, in which reference TRBV7-9 and TRBJ2-3 provide the parts outside the CDR3, is DTGVSQNPRHKITKRGQNVTFRCDPISEHNRLYWYRQTLGQGPEFLTYFQNEAQLEKSRLLSDRFSAERPKGSFSTLEIQRTEQGDSAMYLCASSEYTGGPDTQYFGPGTRLTVL.

This clonotype was picked up many times. This sequence joins TRBV10-3 and TRBJ2-7, with 14 bases matching TRBD2. Germline CDR1 and CDR2: ENHRY and SYGVKD. V dropped 0 bases and J dropped 3; count of bases not matched to a gene: 7. The CDR3 spans 18 residues. The CDR3 loop reads CAISESIQTSGGDYEQYF. For the CDR3, the DNA is TGTGCCATCAGTGAGTCGATCCAGACTAGCGGGGGGGACTACGAGCAGTACTTC.

This clonotype was detected many times. V and J are TRBV11-2 and TRBJ2-2, with TRBD2 identical over 7 bases. The CDR3 loop spans 18 amino acids. J lost 4 bases, V lost 0 bases, and 11 bases had no gene match. CDR1 and CDR2 (germline): SGHAT, FQNNGV. CDR3 protein: CASSLEGSAGEVTGELFF. The DNA for the CDR3 is TGTGCCAGCAGCTTAGAAGGTAGCGCGGGAGAGGTCACCGGGGAGCTGTTTTTT. Based on the CDR3 plus reference TRBV11-2 and TRBJ2-2, the full variable domain is EAGVAQSPRYKIIEKRQSVAFWCNPISGHATLYWYQQILGQGPKLLIQFQNNGVVDDSQLPKDRFSAERLKGVDSTLKIQPAKLEDSAVYLCASSLEGSAGEVTGELFFGEGSRLTVL.